Sequencing of this T cell receptor beta chain was carried out in a study of regulatory T cells in long-lasting Graves disease. Findings and limits, study-wide: It was in persistent disease that TRBV28, TRBJ1-2 and TRBJ2-5 were favored.

Germline V gene sequence: CDR1 LNHDA, CDR2 SQIVND (reference sequence). The CDR3 spans 16 residues. The V end lost 6 bases, the J end lost 3 bases, and 20 bases lay between the germline ends. Time point described: newly diagnosed GD, antithyroid drugs for less than 3 months. PBMC RNA served as the TCR library source. The diagnosis of Graves' disease used American Thyroid Association guidelines. Library construction for TCR beta used iRepertoire HTBI primers and Arm-PCR of CDR3 regions. Each CDR3 protein is one row after TCRdb ran MiXCR on the multiplex PCR reads. The profile shows hundreds of thousands of distinct CDR3 sequences, approximately 15% of them singletons. On this clonotype: Antigen unknown.

These data are also associated with another study on T cells in Graves' hyperthyroidism and ophthalmopathy.

The specimen was peripheral blood mononuclear cells (PBMCs), collected at new diagnosis, from a patient treated with antithyroid drugs. The rearrangement joins TRBV19 to TRBJ2-5, with a weak D call TRBD1 (6 bases). The receptor was isolated from a woman in her forties with Graves disease. CDR3 loop: CASSPWGAGDEETQYF. The DNA for the CDR3 is TGTGCCAGTAGCCCATGGGGCGCAGGGGATGAAGAGACCCAGTACTTC.